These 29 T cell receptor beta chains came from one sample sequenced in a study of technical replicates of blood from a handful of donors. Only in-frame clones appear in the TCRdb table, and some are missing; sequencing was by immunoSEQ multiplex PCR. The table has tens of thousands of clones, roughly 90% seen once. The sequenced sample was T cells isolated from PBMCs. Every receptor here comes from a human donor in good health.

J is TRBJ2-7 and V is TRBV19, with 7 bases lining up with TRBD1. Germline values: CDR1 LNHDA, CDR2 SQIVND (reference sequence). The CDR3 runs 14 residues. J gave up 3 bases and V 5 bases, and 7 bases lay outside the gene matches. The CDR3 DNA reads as TGTGCCAGTAGTCACCAGGGGGATATCTACGAGCAGTACTTC. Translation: CASSHQGDIYEQYF.

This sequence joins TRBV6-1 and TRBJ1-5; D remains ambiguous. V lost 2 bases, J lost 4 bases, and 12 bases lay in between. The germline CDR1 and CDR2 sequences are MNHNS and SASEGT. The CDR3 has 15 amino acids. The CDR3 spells CASSEFPAMNQPQHF. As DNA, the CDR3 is TGTGCCAGCAGTGAATTTCCAGCGATGAATCAGCCCCAGCATTTT.

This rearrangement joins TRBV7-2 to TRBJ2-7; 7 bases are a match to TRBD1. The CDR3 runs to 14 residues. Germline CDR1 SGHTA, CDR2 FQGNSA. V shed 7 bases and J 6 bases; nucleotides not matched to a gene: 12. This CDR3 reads CASNYPDRVGEQYF. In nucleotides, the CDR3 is TGTGCCAGCAACTACCCAGACAGGGTAGGCGAGCAGTACTTC.

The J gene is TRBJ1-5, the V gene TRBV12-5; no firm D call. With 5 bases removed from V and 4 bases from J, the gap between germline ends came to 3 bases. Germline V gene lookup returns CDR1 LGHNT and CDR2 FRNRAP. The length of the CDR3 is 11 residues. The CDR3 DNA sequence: TGTGCTAGTGGTGTAAATCAGCCCCAGCATTTT. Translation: CASGVNQPQHF.

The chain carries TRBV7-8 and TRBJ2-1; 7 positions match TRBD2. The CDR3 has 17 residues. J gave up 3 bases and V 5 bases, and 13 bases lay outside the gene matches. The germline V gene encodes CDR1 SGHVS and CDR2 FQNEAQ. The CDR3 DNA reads TGTGCCAGCAGCCCAGGACTAGTTAAAGTCTACTACAATGAGCAGTTCTTC. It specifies CASSPGLVKVYYNEQFF.

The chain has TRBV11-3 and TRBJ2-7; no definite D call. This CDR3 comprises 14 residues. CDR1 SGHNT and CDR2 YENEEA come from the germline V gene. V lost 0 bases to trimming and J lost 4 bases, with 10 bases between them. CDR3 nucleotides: TGTGCCAGCAGCTTAGACGGTAGCCGGTACGAGCAGTACTTC. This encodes CASSLDGSRYEQYF.

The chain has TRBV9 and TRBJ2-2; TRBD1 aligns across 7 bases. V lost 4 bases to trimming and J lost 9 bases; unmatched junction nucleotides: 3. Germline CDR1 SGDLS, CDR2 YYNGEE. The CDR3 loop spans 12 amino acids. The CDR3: CASSSQGRELFF. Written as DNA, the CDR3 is TGTGCCAGCAGCTCACAGGGGAGGGAGCTGTTTTTT.

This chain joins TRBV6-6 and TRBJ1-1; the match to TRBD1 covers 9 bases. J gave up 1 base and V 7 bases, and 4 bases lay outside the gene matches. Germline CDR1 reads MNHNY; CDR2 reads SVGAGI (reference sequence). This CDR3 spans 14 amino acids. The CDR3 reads CASKGGQGNTEAFF. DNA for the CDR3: TGTGCCAGCAAAGGGGGACAGGGGAACACTGAAGCTTTCTTT.

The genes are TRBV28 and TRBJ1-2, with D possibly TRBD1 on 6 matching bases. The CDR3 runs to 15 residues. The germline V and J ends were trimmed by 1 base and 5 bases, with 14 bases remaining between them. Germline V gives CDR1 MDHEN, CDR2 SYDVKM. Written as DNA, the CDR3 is TGTGCCAGCAGTTTATTGCTGACAGGCCCTTATGGCTACACCTTC. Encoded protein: CASSLLLTGPYGYTF.

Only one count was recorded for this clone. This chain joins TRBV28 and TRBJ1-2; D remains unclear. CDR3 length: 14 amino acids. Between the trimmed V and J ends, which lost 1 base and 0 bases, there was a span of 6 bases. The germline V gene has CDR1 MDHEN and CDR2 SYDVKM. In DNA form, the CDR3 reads TGTGCCAGCAGTTTATTCGGGACTAACTATGGCTACACCTTC. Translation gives CASSLFGTNYGYTF.

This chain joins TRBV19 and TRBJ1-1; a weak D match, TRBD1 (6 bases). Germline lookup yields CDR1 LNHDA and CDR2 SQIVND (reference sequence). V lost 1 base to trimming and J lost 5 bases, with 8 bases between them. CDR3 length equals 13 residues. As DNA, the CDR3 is TGTGCCAGTAGTATAGTAGGGGGAACTGAAGCTTTCTTT. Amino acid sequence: CASSIVGGTEAFF.

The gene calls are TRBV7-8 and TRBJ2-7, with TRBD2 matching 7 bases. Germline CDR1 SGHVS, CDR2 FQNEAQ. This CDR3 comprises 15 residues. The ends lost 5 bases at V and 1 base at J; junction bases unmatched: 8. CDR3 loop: CASSQALAESYEQYF. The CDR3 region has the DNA TGTGCCAGCAGCCAAGCCCTAGCGGAGTCCTACGAGCAGTACTTC.

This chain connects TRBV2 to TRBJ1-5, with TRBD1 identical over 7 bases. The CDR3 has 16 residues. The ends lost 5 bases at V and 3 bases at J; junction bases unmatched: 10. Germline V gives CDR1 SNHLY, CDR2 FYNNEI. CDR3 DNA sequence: TGTGCCAGCAGTTACGCAGGGGGACCATTCAATCAGCCCCAGCATTTT. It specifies CASSYAGGPFNQPQHF.

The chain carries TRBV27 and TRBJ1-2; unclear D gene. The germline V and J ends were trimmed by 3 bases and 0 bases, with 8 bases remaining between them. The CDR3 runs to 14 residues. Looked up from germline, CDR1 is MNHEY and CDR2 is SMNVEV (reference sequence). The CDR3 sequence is CASSFSGTNYGYTF. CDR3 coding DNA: TGTGCCAGCAGTTTCTCCGGGACTAACTATGGCTACACCTTC.

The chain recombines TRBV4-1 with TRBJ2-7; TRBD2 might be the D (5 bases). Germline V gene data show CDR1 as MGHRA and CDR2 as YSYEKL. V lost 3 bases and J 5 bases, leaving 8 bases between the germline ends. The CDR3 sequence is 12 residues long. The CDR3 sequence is CASSQPGNEQYF. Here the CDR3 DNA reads TGCGCCAGCAGCCAGCCCGGGAACGAGCAGTACTTC.

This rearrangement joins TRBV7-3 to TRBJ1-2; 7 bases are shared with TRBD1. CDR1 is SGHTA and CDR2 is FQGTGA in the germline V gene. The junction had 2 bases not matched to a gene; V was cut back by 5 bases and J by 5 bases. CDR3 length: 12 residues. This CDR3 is CASSLQGYGYTF. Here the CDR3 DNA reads TGTGCCAGCAGCCTACAGGGGTATGGCTACACCTTC.

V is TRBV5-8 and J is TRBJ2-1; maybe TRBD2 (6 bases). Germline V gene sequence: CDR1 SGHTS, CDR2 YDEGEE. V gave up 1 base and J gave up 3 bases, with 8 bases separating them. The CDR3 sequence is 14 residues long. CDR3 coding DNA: TGTGCCAGCAGCTTGTCGGGAGTCTACAATGAGCAGTTCTTC. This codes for CASSLSGVYNEQFF.

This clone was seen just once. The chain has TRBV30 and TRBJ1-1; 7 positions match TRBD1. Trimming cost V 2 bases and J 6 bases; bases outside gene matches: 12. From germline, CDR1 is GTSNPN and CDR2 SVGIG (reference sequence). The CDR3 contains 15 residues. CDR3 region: CAWSLTGGGYSEAFF. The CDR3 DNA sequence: TGTGCCTGGAGTCTAACTGGAGGGGGCTATTCTGAAGCTTTCTTT.

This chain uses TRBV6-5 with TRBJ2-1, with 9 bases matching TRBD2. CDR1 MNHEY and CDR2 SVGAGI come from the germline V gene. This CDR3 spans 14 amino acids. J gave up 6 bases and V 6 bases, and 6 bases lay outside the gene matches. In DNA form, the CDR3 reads TGTGCCAGCAGAATAGCGGGAGAAGGCAATGAGCAGTTCTTC. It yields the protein CASRIAGEGNEQFF.

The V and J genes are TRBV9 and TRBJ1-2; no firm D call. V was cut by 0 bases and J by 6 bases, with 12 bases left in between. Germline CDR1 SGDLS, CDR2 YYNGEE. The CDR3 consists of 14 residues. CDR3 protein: CASSVESPGHGYTF. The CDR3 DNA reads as TGTGCCAGCAGCGTAGAATCCCCAGGCCATGGCTACACCTTC.

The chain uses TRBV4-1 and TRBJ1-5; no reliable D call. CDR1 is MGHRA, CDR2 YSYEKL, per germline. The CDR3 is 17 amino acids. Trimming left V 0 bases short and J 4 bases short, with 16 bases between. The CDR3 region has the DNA TGCGCCAGCAGCCAAGAACCTAACCCATTCCAAAATCAGCCCCAGCATTTT. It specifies CASSQEPNPFQNQPQHF.

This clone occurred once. CDR3 DNA: TGTGCCAGCAGCTACAGGGTCGCTCAGCCCCAGCATTTT. As protein: CASSYRVAQPQHF. J is TRBJ1-5 and V is TRBV28, with D possibly matching TRBD1 (6 bases). The V gene's germline CDR1 is MDHEN and CDR2 SYDVKM. V lost 6 bases to trimming and J lost 6 bases, with 12 bases between them. The CDR3 spans 13 residues.

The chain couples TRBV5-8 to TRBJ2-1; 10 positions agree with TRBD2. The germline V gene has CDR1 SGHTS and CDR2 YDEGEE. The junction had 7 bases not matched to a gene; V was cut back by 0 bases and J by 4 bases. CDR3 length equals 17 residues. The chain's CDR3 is CASSLVSRTSGYNEQFF. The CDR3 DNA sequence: TGTGCCAGCAGCTTGGTTTCTAGGACTAGCGGTTACAATGAGCAGTTCTTC. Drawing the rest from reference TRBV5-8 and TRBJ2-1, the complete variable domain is EAGVTQSPTHLIKTRGQQATLRCSPISGHTSVYWYQQALGLGLQFLLWYDEGEERNRGNFPPRFSGRQFPNYSSELNVNALELEDSALYLCASSLVSRTSGYNEQFFGPGTRLTVL.

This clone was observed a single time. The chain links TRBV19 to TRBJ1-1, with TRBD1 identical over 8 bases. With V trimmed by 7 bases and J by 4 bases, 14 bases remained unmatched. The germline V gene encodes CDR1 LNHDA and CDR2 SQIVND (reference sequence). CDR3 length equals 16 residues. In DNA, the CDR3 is TGTGCCAGTACCTTACTGAACAGGGGGGTCGGCACTGAAGCTTTCTTT. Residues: CASTLLNRGVGTEAFF.

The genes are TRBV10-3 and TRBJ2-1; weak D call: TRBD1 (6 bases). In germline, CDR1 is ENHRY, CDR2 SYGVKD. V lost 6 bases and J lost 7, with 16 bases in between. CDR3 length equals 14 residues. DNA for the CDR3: TGTGCCATCAGCCAGGACAGTTCCCTAAATGAGCAGTTCTTC. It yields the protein CAISQDSSLNEQFF.

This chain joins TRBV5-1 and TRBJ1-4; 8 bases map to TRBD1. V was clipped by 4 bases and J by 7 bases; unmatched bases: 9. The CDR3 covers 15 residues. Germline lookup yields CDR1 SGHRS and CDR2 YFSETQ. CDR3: CASSRDRGFGEKLFF. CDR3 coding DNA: TGCGCCAGCAGCAGAGACAGGGGCTTTGGTGAAAAACTGTTTTTT.

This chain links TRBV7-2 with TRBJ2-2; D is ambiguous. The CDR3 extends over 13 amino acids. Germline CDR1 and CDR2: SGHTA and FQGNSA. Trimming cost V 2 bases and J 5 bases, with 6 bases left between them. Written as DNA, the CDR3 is TGTGCCAGCAGCTTATTCGTAACCGGGGAGCTGTTTTTT. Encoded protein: CASSLFVTGELFF.

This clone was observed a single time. CDR3 loop: CASSVGQKAVADTQYF. The CDR3 DNA follows: TGTGCCAGCAGCGTAGGTCAAAAGGCGGTAGCAGATACGCAGTATTTT. This rearrangement joins TRBV9 to TRBJ2-3; unclear D gene. The CDR3 has 16 residues. V was clipped by 0 bases and J by 4 bases, with 15 bases between them. CDR1 SGDLS and CDR2 YYNGEE come from the germline V gene.

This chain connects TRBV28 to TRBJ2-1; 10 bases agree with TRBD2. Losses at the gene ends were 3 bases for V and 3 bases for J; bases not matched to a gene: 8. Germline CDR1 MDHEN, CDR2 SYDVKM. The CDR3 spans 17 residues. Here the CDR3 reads CASSFLPSGSRYNEQFF. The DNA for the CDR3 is TGTGCCAGCAGTTTTCTTCCTAGCGGGAGTCGCTACAATGAGCAGTTCTTC. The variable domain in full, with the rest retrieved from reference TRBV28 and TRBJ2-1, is DVKVTQSSRYLVKRTGEKVFLECVQDMDHENMFWYRQDPGLGLRLIYFSYDVKMKEKGDIPEGYSVSREKKERFSLILESASTNQTSMYLCASSFLPSGSRYNEQFFGPGTRLTVL.